The source of this T cell receptor (beta chain) is a study of T cells expressing NK-cell markers. TCRdb reprocessed the 5' RACE reads and keeps a single row for each CDR3 protein, giving no DNA. The sample has under 200,000 distinct CDR3 sequences. What was sequenced was blood T cells: a sorted CD56 or NKG2C T cell subset, CD4+ or CD8+ T cells, or bulk PBMC T cells (not recorded which). This TCR was sampled from a woman aged 18 to 75 in good health.

The CDR3 here is CASSQDLRESYEQYF. The V gene is TRBV4-1, the J gene TRBJ2-7. CDR1 MGHRA and CDR2 YSYEKL come from the germline V gene. The CDR3 spans 15 residues.